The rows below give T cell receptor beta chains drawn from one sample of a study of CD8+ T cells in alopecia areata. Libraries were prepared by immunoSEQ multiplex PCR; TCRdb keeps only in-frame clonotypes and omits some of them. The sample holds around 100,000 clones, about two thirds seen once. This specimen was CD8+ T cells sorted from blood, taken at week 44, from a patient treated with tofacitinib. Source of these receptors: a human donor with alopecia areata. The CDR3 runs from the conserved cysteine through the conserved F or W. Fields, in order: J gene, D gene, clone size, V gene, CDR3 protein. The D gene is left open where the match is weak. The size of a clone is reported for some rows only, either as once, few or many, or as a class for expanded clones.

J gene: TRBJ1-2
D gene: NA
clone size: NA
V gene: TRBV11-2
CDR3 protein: CASSFEADYGYTF

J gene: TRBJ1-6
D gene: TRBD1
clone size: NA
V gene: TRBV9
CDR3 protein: CASSRTRDRVENSPLHF

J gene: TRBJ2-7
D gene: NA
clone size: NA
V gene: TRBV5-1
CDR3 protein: CASSPDDSYEQYF

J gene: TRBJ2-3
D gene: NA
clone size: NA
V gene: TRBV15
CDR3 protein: CATISSATRTDTQYF

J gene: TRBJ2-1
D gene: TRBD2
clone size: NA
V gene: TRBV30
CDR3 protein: CAWTSGGAWANEQFF

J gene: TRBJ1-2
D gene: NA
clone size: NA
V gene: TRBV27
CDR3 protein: CASSLGTPNYGYTF

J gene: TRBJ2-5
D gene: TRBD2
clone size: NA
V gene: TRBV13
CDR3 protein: CASSIRTSGQETQYF

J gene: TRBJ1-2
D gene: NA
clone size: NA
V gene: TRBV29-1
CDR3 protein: CSVDNTGLGYTF

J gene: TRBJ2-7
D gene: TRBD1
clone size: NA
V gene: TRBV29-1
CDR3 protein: CSGQGSYEQYF

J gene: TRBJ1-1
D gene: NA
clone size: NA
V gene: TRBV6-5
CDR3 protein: CASSQDGKEAFF

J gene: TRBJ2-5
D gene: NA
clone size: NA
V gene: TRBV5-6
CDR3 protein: CASSLSGTETQYF

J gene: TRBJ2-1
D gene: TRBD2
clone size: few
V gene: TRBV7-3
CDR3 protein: CASSKTSGTYNEQFF

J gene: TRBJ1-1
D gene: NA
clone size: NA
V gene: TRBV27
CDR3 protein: CASSFGGGTEAFF

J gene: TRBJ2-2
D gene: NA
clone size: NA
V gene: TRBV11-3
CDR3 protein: CASSPPSGTGELFF

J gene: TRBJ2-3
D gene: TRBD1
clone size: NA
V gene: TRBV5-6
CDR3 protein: CASISLGTGLTDTQYF

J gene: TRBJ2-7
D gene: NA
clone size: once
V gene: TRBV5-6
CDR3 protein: CASSSRDTSPYEQYF

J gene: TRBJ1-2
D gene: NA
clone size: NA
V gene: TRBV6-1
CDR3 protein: CASNPGAGYGYTF

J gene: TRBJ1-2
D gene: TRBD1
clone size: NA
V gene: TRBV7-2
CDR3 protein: CASSPEVGTGLANYGYTF

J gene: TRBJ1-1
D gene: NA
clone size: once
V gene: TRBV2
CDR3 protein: CASSPEAAGDFEAFF

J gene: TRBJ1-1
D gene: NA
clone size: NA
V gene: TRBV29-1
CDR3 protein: CSVLDKWGAFF

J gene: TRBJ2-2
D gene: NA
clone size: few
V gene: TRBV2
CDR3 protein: CASSLGELFF

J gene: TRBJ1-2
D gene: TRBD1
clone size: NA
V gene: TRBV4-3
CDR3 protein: CASSQDLTGRSNGYTF

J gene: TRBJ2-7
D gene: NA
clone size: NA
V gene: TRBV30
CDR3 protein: CAWRPGHYYEQYF

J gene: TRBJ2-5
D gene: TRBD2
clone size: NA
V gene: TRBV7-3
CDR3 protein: CASSLGLAAQETQYF

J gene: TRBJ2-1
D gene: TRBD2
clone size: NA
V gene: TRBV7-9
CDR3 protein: CASSLTSGGNEQFF

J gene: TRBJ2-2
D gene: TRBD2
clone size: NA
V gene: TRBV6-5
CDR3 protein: CASSQIAGPGELFF

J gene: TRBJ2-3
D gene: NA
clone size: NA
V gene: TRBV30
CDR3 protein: CAWSVDSTDTQYF

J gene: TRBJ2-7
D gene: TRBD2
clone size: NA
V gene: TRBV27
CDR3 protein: CASSPSGAPYEQYF

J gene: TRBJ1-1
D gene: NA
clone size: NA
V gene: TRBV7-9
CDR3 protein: CASISEVFRQEAFF

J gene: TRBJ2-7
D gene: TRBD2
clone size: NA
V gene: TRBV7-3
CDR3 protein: CASSPGGYEQYF

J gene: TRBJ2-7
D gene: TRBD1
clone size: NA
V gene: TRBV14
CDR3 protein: CASSRTGSSYEQYF

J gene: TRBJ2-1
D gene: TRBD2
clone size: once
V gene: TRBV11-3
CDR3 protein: CASRPRGVSYNEQFF

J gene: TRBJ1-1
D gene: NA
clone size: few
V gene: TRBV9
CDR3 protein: CASSVGKGFGTEAFF

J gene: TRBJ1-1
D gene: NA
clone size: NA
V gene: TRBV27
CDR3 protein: CASSKGPSEAFF

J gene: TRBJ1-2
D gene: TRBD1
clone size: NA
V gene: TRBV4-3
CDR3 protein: CASSQWTGDHGGYTF

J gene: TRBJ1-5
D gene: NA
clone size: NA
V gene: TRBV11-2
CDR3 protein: CASSLELALNQPQHF

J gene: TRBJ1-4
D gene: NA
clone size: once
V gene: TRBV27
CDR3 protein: CASSLEVGSTNEKLFF

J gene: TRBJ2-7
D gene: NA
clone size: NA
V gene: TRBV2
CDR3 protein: CASSEWLDEQYF